The following is a TCR beta chain sequence with its context. Next came a second PCR, run for roughly 7 to 12 cycles, which used a sample-barcoded 5' primer along with a J-beta primer mix. TCRdb passed the 5' RACE reads through MiXCR, listing each CDR3 protein once. The sample carries 1.5 million to 2 million distinct CDR3 sequences, around half recorded once. This entry is derived from a study of blood T cells in healthy people across ages. Trimming took 0 bases from V and 2 from J, leaving 10 bases between them. This CDR3 has 15 amino acids. Germline V gene sequence: CDR1 SGHRS, CDR2 YFSETQ. The sample comprised blood. The genes are TRBV5-1 and TRBJ2-3; maybe TRBD2 (6 bases). The TCR sequence derives from a woman between 35 and 50 years old in good health. For the CDR3, the DNA is TGCGCCAGCAGCTTGGGGCGGGGCGACACAGATACGCAGTATTTT. It translates to CASSLGRGDTDTQYF.